This T cell receptor (beta chain) came from a study of Ad26.COV2.S vaccination and SARS-CoV-2 variants. Across the study: In the study, Ad26.COV2.S was injected intramuscularly once, or twice 56 days apart.

Note on this clone: Antigen specificity is unknown.

Study-level points and caveats: Relative to placebo recipients, vaccine recipients exhibited elevated spike-specific TCR breadth. Substantial post-vaccination breadth of spike-specific CD8+ and CD4+ T cell responses was reported. Vaccinated and placebo-treated recipients had similar non-spike TCR breadth.

Sample treatment: 19 received Ad26.COV2.S at low or high dose, single or two shots; about five received placebo; per-sample allocation not given. It was on day 63 after the first vaccine or placebo injection that samples were taken. TCRdb's copy holds only in-frame clones and misses some; the assay was immunoSEQ multiplex PCR. Here the sample spans 500,000 or so clones, approximately 89% being singletons. The germline CDR1 and CDR2 sequences are SGHTA and FQGNSA. This CDR3 has 14 amino acids. J gave up 7 bases and V 4 bases, and 8 bases lay outside the gene matches. V is TRBV7-2 and J is TRBJ1-2, with 8 bases identical to TRBD1. The sample was peripheral blood, taken in a trial of Ad26.COV2.S vaccine versus placebo. The clonotype was recovered from a person aged 18-65 years who received the Ad26.COV2.S COVID-19 vaccine or a placebo. The CDR3 here is CASSYSGGAFGYTF. The CDR3 region has the DNA TGTGCCAGCAGCTATTCAGGGGGCGCGTTTGGCTACACCTTC.